Listed here are 5 T cell receptor beta chains from one sample, sequenced in a study of T cell responses to AZD1222 COVID-19 vaccine. Only in-frame clones appear in the TCRdb table, and some are missing; sequencing was by immunoSEQ multiplex PCR. The sample consists of fewer than 200,000 clones, 94% of them appearing once. The specimen was peripheral blood, collected 28 days after the second AZD1222 dose. The receptors derive from an adult who received the AZD1222 COVID-19 vaccine.

The rearrangement links TRBV18 to TRBJ2-7; 11 bases agree with TRBD1. The CDR3 has 15 residues. The V gene's germline CDR1 is KGHSH and CDR2 LQKENI. V lost 2 bases, J lost 4 bases, and 4 bases stayed unmatched. CDR3 residues: CASSPTGTGGYEQYF. CDR3 DNA sequence: TGTGCCAGCTCACCAACCGGGACAGGGGGTTACGAGCAGTACTTC.

The chain carries TRBV2 and TRBJ1-2; no reliable D call. Trimming stripped 7 bases from V and 6 bases from J, with 15 bases between. The CDR3 extends over 13 amino acids. Germline CDR1 reads SNHLY; CDR2 reads FYNNEI. The CDR3 loop is CASKPEYLNGYTF. The CDR3, as DNA: TGTGCCAGCAAGCCGGAATACTTAAATGGCTACACCTTC.

The rearrangement joins TRBV19 to TRBJ1-1; 8 positions agree with TRBD1. The CDR3 has 15 residues. The germline CDR1 and CDR2 sequences are LNHDA and SQIVND (reference sequence). V lost 5 bases to trimming and J lost 7 bases; unmatched junction nucleotides: 12. The CDR3 DNA reads TGTGCCAGTAGTGAAACCGGGACAGGAGAATTTGAAGCTTTCTTT. This codes for CASSETGTGEFEAFF.

The gene calls are TRBV2 and TRBJ1-1; D gene uncertain. V gave up 10 bases and J gave up 5 bases, with 14 bases separating them. CDR1 and CDR2 from the germline V gene are SNHLY and FYNNEI. The CDR3 spans 12 residues. CDR3 sequence reads: CATRRVRTEAFF. The CDR3 region has the DNA TGTGCCACACGGCGGGTAAGGACTGAAGCTTTCTTT.

This clone was detected only once. V usage is TRBV29-1 and J usage is TRBJ1-1; possibly TRBD1 for D (6 bases). Trimming stripped 4 bases from V and 3 bases from J, with 12 bases between. In germline, CDR1 is SQVTM, CDR2 ANQGSEA. The CDR3 runs to 13 residues. The CDR3 here is CSVGTGMDTEAFF. The CDR3 nucleotides are TGCAGCGTTGGAACAGGGATGGACACTGAAGCTTTCTTT.